The 21 T cell receptor beta chains presented below share a single source sample, sequenced in a study of cytomegalovirus exposure and HLA in healthy donors. The PCR employed 60 Vbeta primers together with 13 Jbeta primers. Clones were read by immunoSEQ multiplex PCR, and TCRdb kept only the in-frame ones, dropping some. The sample shows 200,000 or so clones, roughly 80% of them seen only once. The sequencing sample was made of PBMCs. Receptors were obtained from a male donor in good health and CMV-seropositive.

This clone showed up just once. The chain carries TRBV7-3 and TRBJ2-7; 11 positions agree with TRBD1. With 3 bases clipped from V and 5 bases from J, the junction kept 6 bases outside the gene matches. The V gene's germline CDR1 is SGHTA and CDR2 FQGTGA. The length of the CDR3 is 15 residues. The CDR3 coding sequence is TGTGCCAGCAGCTTCGGGACAGGGGGTAGGCACGAGCAGTACTTC. Translation gives CASSFGTGGRHEQYF.

The CDR3 DNA is TGTGCCAGCAGTGAACAGGGGGGAACCTCCTACGAGCAGTACTTC. It codes for CASSEQGGTSYEQYF. The genes are TRBV9 and TRBJ2-7, with 8 nucleotides matching TRBD1. CDR1 and CDR2 (germline): SGDLS, YYNGEE. The CDR3 has 15 residues. Trimming cost V 5 bases and J 0 bases; bases outside gene matches: 7. The full variable domain, in which reference TRBV9 and TRBJ2-7 provide the parts outside the CDR3, is DSGVTQTPKHLITATGQRVTLRCSPRSGDLSVYWYQQSLDQGLQFLIQYYNGEERAKGNILERFSAQQFPDLHSELNLSSLELGDSALYFCASSEQGGTSYEQYFGPGTRLTVT.

The genes are TRBV7-6 and TRBJ2-3; D unresolved. Per the germline V gene, CDR1 is SGHVS and CDR2 is FNYEAQ. Between the trimmed V and J ends, which lost 5 bases and 1 base, there was a span of 10 bases. The CDR3 length is 14 residues. The DNA of the CDR3 is TGTGCCAGCAGCCCCCGGAGCGGCACAGATACGCAGTATTTT. It encodes CASSPRSGTDTQYF.

The chain joins TRBV18 to TRBJ2-7, with D maybe TRBD1 (5 bases). The germline V gene has CDR1 KGHSH and CDR2 LQKENI. The length of the CDR3 is 15 residues. Trimming took off 6 bases at V and 4 bases at J, with 19 bases between the two ends. CDR3 in DNA: TGTGCCAGCTCGCCCGCACAGGTTGAAGGATACGAGCAGTACTTC. Its translation: CASSPAQVEGYEQYF.

This chain uses TRBV5-1 with TRBJ2-7; D is possibly TRBD2 (6 bases). The germline V gene encodes CDR1 SGHRS and CDR2 YFSETQ. V shed 1 base and J shed 4 bases, with 6 bases lying between them. There are 12 residues in the CDR3. CDR3 in amino acids: CASSLRGYEQYF. The DNA for the CDR3 is TGCGCCAGCAGCTTGCGGGGGTACGAGCAGTACTTC. Looking up the rest from reference TRBV5-1 and TRBJ2-7 gives the full variable domain: KAGVTQTPRYLIKTRGQQVTLSCSPISGHRSVSWYQQTPGQGLQFLFEYFSETQRNKGNFPGRFSGRQFSNSRSEMNVSTLELGDSALYLCASSLRGYEQYFGPGTRLTVT.

As regards this clone: One junction end does not reproduce the germline sequence, and a read error may be involved. The chain couples TRBV5-6 to TRBJ1-6, with a weak D call TRBD1 (5 bases). The CDR3 extends over 17 amino acids. The germline V gene has CDR1 SGHDT and CDR2 YYEEEE. CDR3 region: CASTLGGESSYNSPLHF. The CDR3 nucleotides read TGTGCCAGCACCTTGGGGGGGGAGAGCTCCTATAATTCACCCCTCCACTTT.

The J gene is TRBJ2-3, the V gene TRBV5-1, with D possibly matching TRBD2 (6 bases). Germline V gene sequence: CDR1 SGHRS, CDR2 YFSETQ. The CDR3 runs to 14 residues. The V end was cut by 5 bases, the J end by 2 bases, with 12 bases between. CDR3 residues: CASRRLANTDTQYF. The CDR3 DNA is TGCGCCAGCAGAAGGCTAGCGAACACAGATACGCAGTATTTT.

The V call is TRBV19, the J call TRBJ1-2; 8 nucleotides align to TRBD1. Germline V gene lookup returns CDR1 LNHDA and CDR2 SQIVND (reference sequence). Trimming took 5 bases from V and 8 from J; bases not matched to a gene: 10. The CDR3 spans 14 residues. CDR3 DNA: TGTGCCAGTAGTGGCCGGGACAGGCGGTTCGGCTACACCTTC. Its translation: CASSGRDRRFGYTF.

The chain uses TRBV5-4 and TRBJ2-7; 7 nucleotides match TRBD1. Germline lookup yields CDR1 SGHNT and CDR2 YYREEE (reference sequence). V gave up 3 bases and J gave up 5 bases; unmatched junction bases: 8. The CDR3 has 14 residues. This CDR3 reads CASSWAGTVDEQYF. As DNA, the CDR3 is TGTGCCAGCAGCTGGGCCGGGACAGTCGACGAGCAGTACTTC.

This clone was detected a few times. This rearrangement joins TRBV7-2 to TRBJ2-7; D unclear. Germline CDR1 SGHTA, CDR2 FQGNSA. The V and J ends lost 3 bases and 0 bases respectively, with 6 bases between them. The CDR3 is 13 amino acids. The CDR3 DNA sequence: TGTGCCAGCAGCTTTGGCAACTCCTACGAGCAGTACTTC. Translating it yields CASSFGNSYEQYF.

The V call is TRBV19, the J call TRBJ1-2, with D hard to call. The germline CDR1 and CDR2 sequences are LNHDA and SQIVND (reference sequence). Trimming stripped 8 bases from V and 8 bases from J, with 15 bases between. This CDR3 contains 12 residues. CDR3 in DNA: TGTGCCAGTTACGCGGCGGGGAGCGGCTACACCTTC. This codes for CASYAAGSGYTF.

The chain couples TRBV4-1 to TRBJ1-1, with D unclear. V shed 4 bases and J shed 1 base, with 10 bases lying between them. The CDR3 extends over 14 amino acids. Germline loops: CDR1 MGHRA, CDR2 YSYEKL. CDR3 region: CASSLEVGNTEAFF. CDR3 bases: TGCGCCAGCAGCCTTGAGGTGGGGAACACTGAAGCTTTCTTT.

V usage is TRBV7-6 and J usage is TRBJ1-4, with 8 nucleotides matching TRBD1. From germline, CDR1 is SGHVS and CDR2 FNYEAQ. V was clipped by 5 bases and J by 6 bases; unmatched bases: 11. The CDR3 has 16 residues. CDR3 in DNA: TGTGCCAGCAGCCCTATTACAGGGGGGCGTCATGAAAAACTGTTTTTT. It codes for CASSPITGGRHEKLFF.

The chain couples TRBV4-3 to TRBJ1-1; 10 positions agree with TRBD1. The CDR3 loop spans 15 amino acids. The trim removed 2 bases at V and 3 bases at J, leaving 3 bases unmatched. The germline V gene has CDR1 LGHNA and CDR2 YSLEER. Written as DNA, the CDR3 is TGCGCCAGCAGCCAAACCGGGACAGGGGACACTGAAGCTTTCTTT. Its protein is CASSQTGTGDTEAFF.

In this sample, this clone turned up once. V and J are TRBV10-2 and TRBJ1-2, with D possibly TRBD1 on 6 matching bases. CDR1 WSHSY and CDR2 SAAADI come from the germline V gene. V lost 6 bases to trimming and J lost 4 bases, with 21 bases between them. This CDR3 contains 16 residues. CDR3 in amino acids: CASSAGIGGFGYGYTF. DNA of the CDR3: TGCGCCAGCAGCGCCGGGATAGGGGGTTTCGGCTATGGCTACACCTTC.

This clone came up once. The chain is built from TRBV9 and TRBJ1-1, with 7 bases matching TRBD1. Germline CDR1 SGDLS, CDR2 YYNGEE. The CDR3 covers 17 residues. V dropped 7 bases and J dropped 1; count of bases not matched to a gene: 16. This CDR3 reads CASSRTGPSAENTEAFF. The CDR3 nucleotides read TGTGCCAGCTCCCGGACAGGCCCCTCAGCGGAGAACACTGAAGCTTTCTTT. The full variable domain, with the rest looked up from reference TRBV9 and TRBJ1-1, is DSGVTQTPKHLITATGQRVTLRCSPRSGDLSVYWYQQSLDQGLQFLIQYYNGEERAKGNILERFSAQQFPDLHSELNLSSLELGDSALYFCASSRTGPSAENTEAFFGQGTRLTVV.

The table lists this clone with a count of one. The V gene is TRBV30, the J gene TRBJ2-7; D may be TRBD2 (6 bases). The V gene's germline CDR1 is GTSNPN and CDR2 SVGIG (reference sequence). Trimming cost V 2 bases and J 4 bases, with 21 bases left between them. The CDR3 extends over 16 amino acids. As DNA, the CDR3 is TGTGCCTGGAGTCGATTACTAGCTCCTTTACCTTACGAGCAGTACTTC. It translates to CAWSRLLAPLPYEQYF. Full variable domain (rest looked up from reference TRBV30 and TRBJ2-7): SQTIHQWPATLVQPVGSPLSLECTVEGTSNPNLYWYRQAAGRGLQLLFYSVGIGQISSEVPQNLSASRPQDRQFILSSKKLLLSDSGFYLCAWSRLLAPLPYEQYFGPGTRLTVT.

The gene calls are TRBV15 and TRBJ2-5, with D possibly matching TRBD1 (5 bases). V shed 0 bases and J shed 7 bases, with 18 bases lying between them. The length of the CDR3 is 16 residues. Germline CDR1 is LNHNV and CDR2 is YYDKDF (reference sequence). The CDR3 sequence is CATSRDNRHHGGTQYF. The CDR3 DNA reads TGTGCCACCAGCAGAGATAACAGGCATCATGGCGGGACCCAGTACTTC.

Here the CDR3 reads CASSLSDEGYGYTF. DNA of the CDR3: TGTGCCAGCAGCTTATCGGATGAGGGCTATGGCTACACCTTC. This rearrangement joins TRBV7-2 to TRBJ1-2; no definite D call. Trimming took off 2 bases at V and 4 bases at J, with 11 bases between the two ends. The CDR3 runs to 14 residues. Germline CDR1 reads SGHTA; CDR2 reads FQGNSA. Full variable domain (rest looked up from reference TRBV7-2 and TRBJ1-2): GAGVSQSPSNKVTEKGKDVELRCDPISGHTALYWYRQSLGQGLEFLIYFQGNSAPDKSGLPSDRFSAERTGGSVSTLTIQRTQQEDSAVYLCASSLSDEGYGYTFGSGTRLTVV.

This clone was seen just once. The rearrangement links TRBV7-6 to TRBJ1-3, with D hard to call. The germline gives CDR1 SGHVS, CDR2 FNYEAQ. Trimming stripped 5 bases from V and 3 bases from J, with 11 bases between. CDR3 length: 14 amino acids. CDR3: CASSPRVGGNTIYF. The CDR3 region has the DNA TGTGCCAGCAGCCCCCGGGTGGGTGGAAACACCATATATTTT.

This clone was observed once. V and J are TRBV28 and TRBJ2-7, with D perhaps matching TRBD1 (6 bases). The CDR3 loop spans 15 amino acids. CDR1 and CDR2 (germline): MDHEN, SYDVKM. V was pared by 5 bases and J by 4 bases, with 18 bases between. This CDR3 reads CASSGPSTGIYEQYF. The CDR3 region has the DNA TGTGCCAGCAGTGGGCCGTCGACAGGAATTTACGAGCAGTACTTC.